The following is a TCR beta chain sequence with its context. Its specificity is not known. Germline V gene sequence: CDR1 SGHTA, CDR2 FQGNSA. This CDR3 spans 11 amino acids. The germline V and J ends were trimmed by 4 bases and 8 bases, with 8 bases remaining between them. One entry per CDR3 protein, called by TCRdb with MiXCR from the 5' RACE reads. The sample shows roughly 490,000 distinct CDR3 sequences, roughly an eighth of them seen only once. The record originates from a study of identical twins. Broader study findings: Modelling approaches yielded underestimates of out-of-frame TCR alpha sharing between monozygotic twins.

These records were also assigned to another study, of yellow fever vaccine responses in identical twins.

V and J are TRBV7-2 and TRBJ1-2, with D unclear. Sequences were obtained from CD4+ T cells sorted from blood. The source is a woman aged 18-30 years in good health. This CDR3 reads CASSSLTGYTF. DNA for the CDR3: TGTGCCAGCAGCTCCCTCACGGGCTACACCTTC.